This T cell receptor beta chain was profiled in a study of T cells in narcolepsy. V lost 4 bases and J 0 bases, leaving 12 bases between the germline ends. CDR1 and CDR2 from the germline V gene are SGDLS and YYNGEE. The CDR3 loop spans 15 amino acids. Libraries were prepared by immunoSEQ multiplex PCR; TCRdb keeps only in-frame clonotypes and omits some of them. The data contain 28,000 or so clones, around nine tenths of them singletons. The receptor comes from a human donor with narcolepsy. V is TRBV9 and J is TRBJ2-3; D unclear. Sequenced input: CD45RA- memory CD4+ T cells from PBMCs. The CDR3 DNA reads TGTGCCAGCAGCTCCCGGTCGGAGAGCACAGATACGCAGTATTTT. Amino acids: CASSSRSESTDTQYF.